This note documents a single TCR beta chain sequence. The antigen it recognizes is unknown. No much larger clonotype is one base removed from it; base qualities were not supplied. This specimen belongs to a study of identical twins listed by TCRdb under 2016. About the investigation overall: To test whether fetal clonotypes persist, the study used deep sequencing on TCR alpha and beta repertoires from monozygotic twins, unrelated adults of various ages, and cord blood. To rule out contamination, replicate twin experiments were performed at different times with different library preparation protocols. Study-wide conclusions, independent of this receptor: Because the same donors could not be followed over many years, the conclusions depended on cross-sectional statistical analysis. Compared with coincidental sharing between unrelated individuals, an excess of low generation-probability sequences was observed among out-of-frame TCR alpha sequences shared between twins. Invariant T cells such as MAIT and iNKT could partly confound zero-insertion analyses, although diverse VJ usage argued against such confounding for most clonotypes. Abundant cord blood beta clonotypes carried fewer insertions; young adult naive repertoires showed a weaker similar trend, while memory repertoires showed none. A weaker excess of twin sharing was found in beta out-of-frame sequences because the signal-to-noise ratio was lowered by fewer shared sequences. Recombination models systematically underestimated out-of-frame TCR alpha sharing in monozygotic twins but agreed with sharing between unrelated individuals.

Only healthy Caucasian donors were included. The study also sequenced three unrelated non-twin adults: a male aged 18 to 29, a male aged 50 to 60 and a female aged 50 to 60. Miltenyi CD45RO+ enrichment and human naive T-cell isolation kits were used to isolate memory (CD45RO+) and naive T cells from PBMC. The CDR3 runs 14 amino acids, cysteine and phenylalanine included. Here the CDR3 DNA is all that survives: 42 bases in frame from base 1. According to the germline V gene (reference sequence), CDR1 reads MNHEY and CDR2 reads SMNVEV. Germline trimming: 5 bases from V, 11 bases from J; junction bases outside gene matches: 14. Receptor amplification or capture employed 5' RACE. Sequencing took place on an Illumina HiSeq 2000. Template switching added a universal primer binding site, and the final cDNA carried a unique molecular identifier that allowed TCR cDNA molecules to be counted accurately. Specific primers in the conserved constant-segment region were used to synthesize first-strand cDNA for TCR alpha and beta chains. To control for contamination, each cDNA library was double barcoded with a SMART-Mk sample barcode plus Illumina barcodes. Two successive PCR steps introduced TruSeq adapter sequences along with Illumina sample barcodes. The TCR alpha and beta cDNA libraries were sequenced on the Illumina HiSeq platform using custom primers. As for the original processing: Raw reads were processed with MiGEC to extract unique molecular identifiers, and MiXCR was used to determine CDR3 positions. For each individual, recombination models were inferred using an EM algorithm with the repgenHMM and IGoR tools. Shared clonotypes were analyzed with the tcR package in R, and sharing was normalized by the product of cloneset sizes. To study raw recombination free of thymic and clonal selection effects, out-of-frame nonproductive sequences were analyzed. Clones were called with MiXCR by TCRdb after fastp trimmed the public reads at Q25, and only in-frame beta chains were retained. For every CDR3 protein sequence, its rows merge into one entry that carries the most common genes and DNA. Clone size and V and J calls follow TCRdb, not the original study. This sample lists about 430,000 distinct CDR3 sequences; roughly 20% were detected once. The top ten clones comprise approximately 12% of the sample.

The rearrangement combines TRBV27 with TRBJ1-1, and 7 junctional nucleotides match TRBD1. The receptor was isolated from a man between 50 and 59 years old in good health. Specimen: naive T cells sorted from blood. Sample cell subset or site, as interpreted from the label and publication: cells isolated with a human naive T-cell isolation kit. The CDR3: CASSAYGTALKAFF. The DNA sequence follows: TGTGCCAGCAGTGCATACGGGACAGCTCTGAAGGCTTTCTTT.